This record concerns one T cell receptor beta chain sequence. The antigen is undetermined. These data come from a study of cytomegalovirus exposure and HLA in healthy donors. Nominally healthy donors provided the samples, though records likely missed some immune exposures. CDR3 length equals 17 residues. Trimming removed 2 bases from V and 7 bases from J; junction bases left unmatched: 13. Germline lookup yields CDR1 KGHSY and CDR2 FQNENV. The PCR made use of 60 Vbeta and 13 Jbeta primers. TCRdb's copy holds only in-frame clones and misses some; the assay was immunoSEQ multiplex PCR. The sample shows around 51,000 clones, and under 2.5% sits with its ten largest clones. Notes on the study in general: In vitro confirmation showed three CMV-associated chains to be CMV antigen specific. Presence/absence analyses assumed roughly uniform sequencing depth across donors.

The sequenced material came from PBMCs. This receptor was identified in a woman aged 40 to 55 in good health and CMV-seronegative. The gene calls are TRBV16 and TRBJ1-4; 7 positions agree with TRBD1. The CDR3 region is CASSQKTGAHTSEKLFF. The CDR3 DNA reads as TGTGCCAGCAGCCAAAAAACAGGGGCCCACACCAGTGAAAAACTGTTTTTT.